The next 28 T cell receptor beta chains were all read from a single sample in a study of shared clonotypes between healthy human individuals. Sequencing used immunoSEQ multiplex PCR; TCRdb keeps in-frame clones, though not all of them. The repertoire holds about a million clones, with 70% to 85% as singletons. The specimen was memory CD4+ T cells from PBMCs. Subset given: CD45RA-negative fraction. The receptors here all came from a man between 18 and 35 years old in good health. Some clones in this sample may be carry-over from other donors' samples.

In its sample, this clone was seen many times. In DNA form, the CDR3 reads TGTGCCAGCAGCTTGGGTCCCGGTTCTTCCTCTTTTAACTATGGCTACACCTTC. This encodes CASSLGPGSSSFNYGYTF. The V and J genes are TRBV5-5 and TRBJ1-2; D unresolved. The germline V gene encodes CDR1 SGHKS and CDR2 YYEKEE (reference sequence). V was trimmed by 0 bases and J by 1 base, leaving 19 bases between them. The CDR3 covers 18 residues. The full variable domain, completed using reference TRBV5-5 and TRBJ1-2, is DAGVTQSPTHLIKTRGQQVTLRCSPISGHKSVSWYQQVLGQGPQFIFQYYEKEERGRGNFPDRFSARQFPNYSSELNVNALLLGDSALYLCASSLGPGSSSFNYGYTFGSGTRLTVV.

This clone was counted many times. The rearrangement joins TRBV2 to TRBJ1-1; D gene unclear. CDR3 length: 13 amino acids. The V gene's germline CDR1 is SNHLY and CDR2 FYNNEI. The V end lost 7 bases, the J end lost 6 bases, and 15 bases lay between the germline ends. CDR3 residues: CASMVGLSSEAFF. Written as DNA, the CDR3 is TGTGCCAGCATGGTCGGCCTCTCCTCTGAAGCTTTCTTT.

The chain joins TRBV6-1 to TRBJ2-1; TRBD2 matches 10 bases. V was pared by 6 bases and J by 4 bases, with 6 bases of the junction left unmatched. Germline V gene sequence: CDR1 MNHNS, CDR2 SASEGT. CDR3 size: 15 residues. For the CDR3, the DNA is TGTGCCAGCAGCCCTCGGACTAGCGGATACAATGAGCAGTTCTTC. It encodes CASSPRTSGYNEQFF.

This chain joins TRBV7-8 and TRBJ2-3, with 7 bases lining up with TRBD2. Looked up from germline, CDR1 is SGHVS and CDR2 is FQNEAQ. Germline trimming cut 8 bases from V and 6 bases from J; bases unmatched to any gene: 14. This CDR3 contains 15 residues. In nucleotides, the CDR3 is TGTGCCAGCCATATGCGGGGGAGGGCCGCGGATACGCAGTATTTT. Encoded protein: CASHMRGRAADTQYF.

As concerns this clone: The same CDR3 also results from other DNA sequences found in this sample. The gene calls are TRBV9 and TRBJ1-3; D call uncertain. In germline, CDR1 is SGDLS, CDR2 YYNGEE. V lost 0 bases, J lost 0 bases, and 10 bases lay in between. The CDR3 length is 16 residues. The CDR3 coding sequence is TGTGCCAGCAGCGTAGGCGGTTCCAGCTCTGGAAACACCATATATTTT. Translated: CASSVGGSSSGNTIYF.

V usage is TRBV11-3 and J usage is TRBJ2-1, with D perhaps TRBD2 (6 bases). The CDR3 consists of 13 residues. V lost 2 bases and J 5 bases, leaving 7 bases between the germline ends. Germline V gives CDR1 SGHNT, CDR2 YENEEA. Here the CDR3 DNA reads TGTGCCAGCAGCTTATTAGCGGACAATGAGCAGTTCTTC. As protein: CASSLLADNEQFF.

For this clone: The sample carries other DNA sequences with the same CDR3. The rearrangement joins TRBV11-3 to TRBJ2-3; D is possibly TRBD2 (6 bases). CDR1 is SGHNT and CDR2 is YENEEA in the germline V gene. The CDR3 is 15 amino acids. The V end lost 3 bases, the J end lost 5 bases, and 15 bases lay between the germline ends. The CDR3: CASSLEGQPGDTQYF. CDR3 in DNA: TGTGCCAGCAGCTTGGAGGGCCAGCCTGGAGATACGCAGTATTTT.

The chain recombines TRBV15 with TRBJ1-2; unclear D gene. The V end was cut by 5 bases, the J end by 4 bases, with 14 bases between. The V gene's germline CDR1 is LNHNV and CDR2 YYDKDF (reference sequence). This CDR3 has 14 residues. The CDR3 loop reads CATSPPTVTYGYTF. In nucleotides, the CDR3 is TGTGCCACCAGCCCCCCGACCGTTACCTATGGCTACACCTTC.

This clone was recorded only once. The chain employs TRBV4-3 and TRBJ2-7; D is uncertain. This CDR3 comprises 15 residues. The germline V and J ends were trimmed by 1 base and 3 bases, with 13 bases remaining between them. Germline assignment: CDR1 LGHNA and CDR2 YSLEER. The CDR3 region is CASSQGAGPHYEQYF. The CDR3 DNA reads TGCGCCAGCAGCCAAGGGGCAGGACCTCACTACGAGCAGTACTTC.

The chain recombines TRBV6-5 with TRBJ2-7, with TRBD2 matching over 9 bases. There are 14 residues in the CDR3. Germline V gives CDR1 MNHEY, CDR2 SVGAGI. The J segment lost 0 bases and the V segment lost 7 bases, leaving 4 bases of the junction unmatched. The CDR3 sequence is CASTRAGGSYEQYF. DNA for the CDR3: TGTGCCAGCACTAGAGCGGGAGGCTCCTACGAGCAGTACTTC.

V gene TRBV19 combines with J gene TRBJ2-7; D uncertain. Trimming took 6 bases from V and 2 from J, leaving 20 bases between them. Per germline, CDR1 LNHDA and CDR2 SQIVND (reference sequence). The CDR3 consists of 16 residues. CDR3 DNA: TGTGCCAGTAGCCCCCGTTCAGCTTGGACGACCTACGAGCAGTACTTC. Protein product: CASSPRSAWTTYEQYF.

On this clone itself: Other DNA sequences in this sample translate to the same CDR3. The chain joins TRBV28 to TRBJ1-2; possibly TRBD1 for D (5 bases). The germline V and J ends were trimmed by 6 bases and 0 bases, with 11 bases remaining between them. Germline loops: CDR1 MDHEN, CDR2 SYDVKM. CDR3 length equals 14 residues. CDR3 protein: CASSPGTANYGYTF. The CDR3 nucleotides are TGTGCCAGCAGCCCAGGGACGGCTAACTATGGCTACACCTTC.

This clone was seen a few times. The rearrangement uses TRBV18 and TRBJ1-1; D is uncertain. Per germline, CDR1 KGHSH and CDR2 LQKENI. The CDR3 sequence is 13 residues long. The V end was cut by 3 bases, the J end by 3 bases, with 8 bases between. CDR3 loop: CASSPAIDTEAFF. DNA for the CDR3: TGTGCCAGCTCACCGGCGATCGACACTGAAGCTTTCTTT.

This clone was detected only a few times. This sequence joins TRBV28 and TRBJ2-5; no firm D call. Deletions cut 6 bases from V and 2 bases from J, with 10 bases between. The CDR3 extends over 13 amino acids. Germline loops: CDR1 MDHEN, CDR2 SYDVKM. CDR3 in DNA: TGTGCCAGCAGCCAAGATTATCAAGAGACCCAGTACTTC. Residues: CASSQDYQETQYF.

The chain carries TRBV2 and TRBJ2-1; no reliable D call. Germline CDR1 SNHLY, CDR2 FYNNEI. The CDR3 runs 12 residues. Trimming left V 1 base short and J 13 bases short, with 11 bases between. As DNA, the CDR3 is TGTGCCAGCAGTGAAGGAGCTCAGAGCCAGTTCTTC. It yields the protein CASSEGAQSQFF. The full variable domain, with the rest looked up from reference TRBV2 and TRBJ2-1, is EPEVTQTPSHQVTQMGQEVILRCVPISNHLYFYWYRQILGQKVEFLVSFYNNEISEKSEIFDDQFSVERPDGSNFTLKIRSTKLEDSAMYFCASSEGAQSQFFGPGTRLTVL.

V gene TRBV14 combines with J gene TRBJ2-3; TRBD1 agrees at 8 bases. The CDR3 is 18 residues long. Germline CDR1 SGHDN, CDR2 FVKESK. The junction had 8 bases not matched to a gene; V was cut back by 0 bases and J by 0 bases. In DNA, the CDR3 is TGTGCCAGCAGCCAAGATCGAACAGGGGGAGTCAGCACAGATACGCAGTATTTT. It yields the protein CASSQDRTGGVSTDTQYF.

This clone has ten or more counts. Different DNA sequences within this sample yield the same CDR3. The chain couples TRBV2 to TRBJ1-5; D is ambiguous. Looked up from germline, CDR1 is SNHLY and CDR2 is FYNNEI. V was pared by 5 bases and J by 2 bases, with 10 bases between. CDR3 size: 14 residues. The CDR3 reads CASSPERGNQPQHF. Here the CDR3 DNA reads TGTGCCAGCAGTCCAGAGAGGGGCAATCAGCCCCAGCATTTT.

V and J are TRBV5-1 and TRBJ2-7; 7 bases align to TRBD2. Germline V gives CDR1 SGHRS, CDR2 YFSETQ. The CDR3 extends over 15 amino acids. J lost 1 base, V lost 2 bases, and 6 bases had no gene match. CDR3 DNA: TGCGCCAGCAGCTTAAGGGTGGGAGGGTCCTACGAGCAGTACTTC. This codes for CASSLRVGGSYEQYF.

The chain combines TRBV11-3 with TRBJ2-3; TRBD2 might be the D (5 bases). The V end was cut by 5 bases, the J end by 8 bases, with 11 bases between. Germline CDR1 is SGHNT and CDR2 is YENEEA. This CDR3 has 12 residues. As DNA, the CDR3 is TGTGCCAGCAGCCACGGGGTACGTACGCAGTATTTT. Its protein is CASSHGVRTQYF.

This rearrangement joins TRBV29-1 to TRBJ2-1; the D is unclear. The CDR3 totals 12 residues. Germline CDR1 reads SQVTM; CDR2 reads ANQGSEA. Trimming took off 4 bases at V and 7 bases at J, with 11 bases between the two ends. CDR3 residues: CSVGGSRNEQFF. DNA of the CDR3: TGCAGCGTTGGAGGAAGTAGGAATGAGCAGTTCTTC.

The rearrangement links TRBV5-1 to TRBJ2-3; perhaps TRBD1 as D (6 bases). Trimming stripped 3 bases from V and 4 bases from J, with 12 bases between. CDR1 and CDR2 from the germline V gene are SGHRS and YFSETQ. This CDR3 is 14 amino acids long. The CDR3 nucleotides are TGCGCCAGCAGCTACCAGGGGATCCCAGATACGCAGTATTTT. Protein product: CASSYQGIPDTQYF.

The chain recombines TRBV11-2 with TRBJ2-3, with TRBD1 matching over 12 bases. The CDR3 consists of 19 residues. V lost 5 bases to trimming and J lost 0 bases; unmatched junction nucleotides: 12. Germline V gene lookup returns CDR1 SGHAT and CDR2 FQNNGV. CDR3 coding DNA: TGTGCCAGCAGCGAACCGGGACAGGGGGCTGCGGCTAGCACAGATACGCAGTATTTT. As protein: CASSEPGQGAAASTDTQYF.

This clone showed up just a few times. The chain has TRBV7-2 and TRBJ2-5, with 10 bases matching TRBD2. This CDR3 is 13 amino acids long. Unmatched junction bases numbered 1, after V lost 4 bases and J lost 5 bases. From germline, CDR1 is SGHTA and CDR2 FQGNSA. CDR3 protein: CASSWGLAETQYF. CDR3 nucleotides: TGTGCCAGCAGCTGGGGACTAGCGGAGACCCAGTACTTC.

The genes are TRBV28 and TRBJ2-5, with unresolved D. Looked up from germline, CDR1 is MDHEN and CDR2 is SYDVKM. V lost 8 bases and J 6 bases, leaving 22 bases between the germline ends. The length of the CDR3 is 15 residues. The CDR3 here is CASPGVAPFPQTQYF. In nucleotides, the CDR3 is TGTGCCAGCCCCGGAGTAGCCCCCTTCCCCCAGACCCAGTACTTC.

The DNA for the CDR3 is TGTGCCACCAGCAGAGAACTAGCGGCCAGGATTCGTGAGCAGTTCTTC. Amino acids: CATSRELAARIREQFF. The chain employs TRBV15 and TRBJ2-1, with 8 bases identical to TRBD2. The ends lost 0 bases at V and 9 bases at J; junction bases unmatched: 10. Germline-derived CDR1 and CDR2 are LNHNV and YYDKDF (reference sequence). The CDR3 sequence is 16 residues long.

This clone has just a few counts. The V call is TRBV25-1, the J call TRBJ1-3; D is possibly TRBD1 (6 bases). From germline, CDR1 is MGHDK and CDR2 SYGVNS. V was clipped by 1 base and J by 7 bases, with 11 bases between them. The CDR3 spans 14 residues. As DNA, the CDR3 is TGTGCCAGCAGTGAATCCAGGGGAAGGAACACCATATATTTT. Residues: CASSESRGRNTIYF.

The CDR3 protein is CASSFAADPRSEQYF. In nucleotides, the CDR3 is TGCGCCAGCAGCTTTGCAGCAGACCCACGAAGCGAGCAGTACTTC. The J gene is TRBJ2-7, the V gene TRBV5-1; D call uncertain. Trimming took off 2 bases at V and 6 bases at J, with 18 bases between the two ends. In germline, CDR1 is SGHRS, CDR2 YFSETQ. This CDR3 has 15 residues.

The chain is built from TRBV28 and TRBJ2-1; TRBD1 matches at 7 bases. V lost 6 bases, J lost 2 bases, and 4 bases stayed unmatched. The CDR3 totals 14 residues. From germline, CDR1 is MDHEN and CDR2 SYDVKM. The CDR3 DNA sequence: TGTGCCAGCAGGGACAGGTTCCCCTACAATGAGCAGTTCTTC. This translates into CASRDRFPYNEQFF.